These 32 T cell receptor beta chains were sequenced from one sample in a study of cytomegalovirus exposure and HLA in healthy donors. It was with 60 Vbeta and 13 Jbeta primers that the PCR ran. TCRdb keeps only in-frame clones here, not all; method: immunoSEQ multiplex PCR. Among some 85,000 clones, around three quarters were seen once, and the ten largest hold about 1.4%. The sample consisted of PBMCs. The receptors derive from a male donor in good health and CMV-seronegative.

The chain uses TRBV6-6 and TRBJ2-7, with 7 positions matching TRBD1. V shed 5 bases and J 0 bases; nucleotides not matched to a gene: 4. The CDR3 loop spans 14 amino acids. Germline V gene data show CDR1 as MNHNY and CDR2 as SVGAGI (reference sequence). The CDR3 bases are TGTGCCAGCAGTCCGACAGGGAGCTCCTACGAGCAGTACTTC. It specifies CASSPTGSSYEQYF.

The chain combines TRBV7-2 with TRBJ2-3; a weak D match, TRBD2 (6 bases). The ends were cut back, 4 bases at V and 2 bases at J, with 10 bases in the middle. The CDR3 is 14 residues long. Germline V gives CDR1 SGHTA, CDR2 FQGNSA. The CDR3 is CASSYGTLTDTQYF. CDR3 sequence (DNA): TGTGCCAGCAGCTACGGGACTCTCACAGATACGCAGTATTTT.

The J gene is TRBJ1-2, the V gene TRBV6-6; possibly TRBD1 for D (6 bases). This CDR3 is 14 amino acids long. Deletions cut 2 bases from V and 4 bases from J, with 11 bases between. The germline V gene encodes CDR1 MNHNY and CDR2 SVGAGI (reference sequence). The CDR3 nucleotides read TGTGCCAGCAGTTACGGCGGGGGCGGCTATGGCTACACCTTC. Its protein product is CASSYGGGGYGYTF.

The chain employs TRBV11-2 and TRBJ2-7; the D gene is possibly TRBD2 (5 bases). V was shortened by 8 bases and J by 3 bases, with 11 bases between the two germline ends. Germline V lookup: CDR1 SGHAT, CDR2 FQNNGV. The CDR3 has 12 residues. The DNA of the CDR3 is TGTGCCAGCGAGGACTTTATCTACGAGCAGTACTTC. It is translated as CASEDFIYEQYF.

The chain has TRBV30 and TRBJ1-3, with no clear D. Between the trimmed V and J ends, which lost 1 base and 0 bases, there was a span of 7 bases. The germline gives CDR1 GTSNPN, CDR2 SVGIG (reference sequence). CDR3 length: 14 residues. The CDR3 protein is CAWSGRNSGNTIYF. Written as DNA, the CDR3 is TGTGCCTGGAGTGGGAGGAACTCTGGAAACACCATATATTTT.

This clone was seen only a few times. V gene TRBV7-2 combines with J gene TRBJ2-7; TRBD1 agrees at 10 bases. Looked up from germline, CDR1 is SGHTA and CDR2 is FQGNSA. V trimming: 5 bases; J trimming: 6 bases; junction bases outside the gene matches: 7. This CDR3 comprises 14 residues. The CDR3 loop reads CASSPRQGAIEQYF. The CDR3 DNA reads TGTGCCAGCAGCCCAAGACAGGGGGCCATCGAGCAGTACTTC.

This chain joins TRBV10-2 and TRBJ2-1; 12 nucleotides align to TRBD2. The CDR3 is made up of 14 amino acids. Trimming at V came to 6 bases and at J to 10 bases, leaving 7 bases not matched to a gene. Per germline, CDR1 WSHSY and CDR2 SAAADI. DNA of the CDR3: TGCGCCAGCAGCCAGCTAGCGGGGGGGCTGGAGCAGTTCTTC. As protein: CASSQLAGGLEQFF.

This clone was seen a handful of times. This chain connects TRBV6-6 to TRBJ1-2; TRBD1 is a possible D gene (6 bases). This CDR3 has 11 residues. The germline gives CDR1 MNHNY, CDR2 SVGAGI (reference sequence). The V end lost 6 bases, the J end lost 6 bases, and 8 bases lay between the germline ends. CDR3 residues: CASRHRDGYTF. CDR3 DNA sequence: TGTGCCAGCAGACACAGGGATGGCTACACCTTC.

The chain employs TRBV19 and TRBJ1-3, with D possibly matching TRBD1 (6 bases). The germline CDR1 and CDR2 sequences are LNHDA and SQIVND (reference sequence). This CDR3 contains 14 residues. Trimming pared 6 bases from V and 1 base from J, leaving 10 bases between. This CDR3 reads CASSRTGSGNTIYF. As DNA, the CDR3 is TGTGCCAGTAGCAGAACAGGGTCTGGAAACACCATATATTTT. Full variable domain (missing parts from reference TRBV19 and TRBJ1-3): DGGITQSPKYLFRKEGQNVTLSCEQNLNHDAMYWYRQDPGQGLRLIYYSQIVNDFQKGDIAEGYSVSREKKESFPLTVTSAQKNPTAFYLCASSRTGSGNTIYFGEGSWLTVV.

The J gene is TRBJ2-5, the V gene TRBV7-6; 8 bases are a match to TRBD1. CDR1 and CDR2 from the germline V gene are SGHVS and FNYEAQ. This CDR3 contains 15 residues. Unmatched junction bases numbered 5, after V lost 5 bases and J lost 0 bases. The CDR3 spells CASSIWTGNQETQYF. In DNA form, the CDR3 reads TGTGCCAGCAGCATCTGGACAGGGAACCAAGAGACCCAGTACTTC.

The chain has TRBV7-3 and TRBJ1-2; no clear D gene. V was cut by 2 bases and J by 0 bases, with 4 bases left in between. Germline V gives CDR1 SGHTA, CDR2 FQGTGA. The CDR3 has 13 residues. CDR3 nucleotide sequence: TGTGCCAGCAGCTTAGCGGCTAACTATGGCTACACCTTC. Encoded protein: CASSLAANYGYTF.

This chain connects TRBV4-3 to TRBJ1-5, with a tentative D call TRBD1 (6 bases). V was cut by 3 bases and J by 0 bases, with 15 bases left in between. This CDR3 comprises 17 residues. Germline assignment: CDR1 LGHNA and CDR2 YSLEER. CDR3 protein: CASSQSDSRYSNQPQHF. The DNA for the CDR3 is TGCGCCAGCAGCCAGTCGGACAGTCGTTATAGCAATCAGCCCCAGCATTTT.

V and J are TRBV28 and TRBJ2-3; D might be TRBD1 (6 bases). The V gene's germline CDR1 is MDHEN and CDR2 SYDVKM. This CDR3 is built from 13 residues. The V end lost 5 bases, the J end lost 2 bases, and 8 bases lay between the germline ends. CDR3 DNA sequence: TGTGCCAGCAGTCGACAGGTCACAGATACGCAGTATTTT. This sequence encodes CASSRQVTDTQYF.

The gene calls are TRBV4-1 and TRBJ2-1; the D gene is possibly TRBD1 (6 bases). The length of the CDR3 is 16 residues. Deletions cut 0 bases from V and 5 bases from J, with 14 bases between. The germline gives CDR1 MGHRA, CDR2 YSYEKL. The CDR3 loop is CASSQELTGSNNEQFF. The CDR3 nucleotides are TGCGCCAGCAGCCAAGAATTGACAGGCAGTAACAATGAGCAGTTCTTC.

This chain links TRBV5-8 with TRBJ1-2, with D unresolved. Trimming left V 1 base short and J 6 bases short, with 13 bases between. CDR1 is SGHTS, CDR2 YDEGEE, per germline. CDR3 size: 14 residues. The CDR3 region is CASSLSLREHGYTF. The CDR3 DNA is TGTGCCAGCAGCTTGTCCCTTCGGGAGCATGGCTACACCTTC. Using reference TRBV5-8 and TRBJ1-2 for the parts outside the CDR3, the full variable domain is EAGVTQSPTHLIKTRGQQATLRCSPISGHTSVYWYQQALGLGLQFLLWYDEGEERNRGNFPPRFSGRQFPNYSSELNVNALELEDSALYLCASSLSLREHGYTFGSGTRLTVV.

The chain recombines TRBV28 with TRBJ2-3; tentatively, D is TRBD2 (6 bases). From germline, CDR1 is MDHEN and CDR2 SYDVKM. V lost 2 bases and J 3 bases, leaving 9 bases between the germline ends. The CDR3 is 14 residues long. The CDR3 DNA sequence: TGTGCCAGCAGTTTAGGTGGAGGGACAGATACGCAGTATTTT. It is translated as CASSLGGGTDTQYF.

The CDR3 nucleotides are TGCGCCAGCAGTGTCGGGAAGGGGGCTAGCGGGAGTCTTGAGACCCAGTACTTC. Translated, it gives CASSVGKGASGSLETQYF. The chain joins TRBV10-1 to TRBJ2-5, with TRBD2 matching over 10 bases. The germline V gene encodes CDR1 WNHNN and CDR2 SYGVQD (reference sequence). J was trimmed by 5 bases and V by 4 bases; bases with no gene match: 16. The CDR3 runs 18 residues.

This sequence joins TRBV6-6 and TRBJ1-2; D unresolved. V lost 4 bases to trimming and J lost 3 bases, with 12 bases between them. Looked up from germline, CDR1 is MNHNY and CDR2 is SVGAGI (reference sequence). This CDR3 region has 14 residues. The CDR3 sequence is CASSSFPEDYGYTF. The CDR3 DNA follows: TGTGCCAGCAGTTCCTTCCCGGAGGACTATGGCTACACCTTC.

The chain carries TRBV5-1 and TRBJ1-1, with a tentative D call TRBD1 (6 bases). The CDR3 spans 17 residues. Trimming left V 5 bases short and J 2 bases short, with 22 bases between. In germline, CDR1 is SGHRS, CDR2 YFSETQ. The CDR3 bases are TGCGCCAGCAGTGTGGGAACAGGGAGGGTAGGAAACACTGAAGCTTTCTTT. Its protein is CASSVGTGRVGNTEAFF.

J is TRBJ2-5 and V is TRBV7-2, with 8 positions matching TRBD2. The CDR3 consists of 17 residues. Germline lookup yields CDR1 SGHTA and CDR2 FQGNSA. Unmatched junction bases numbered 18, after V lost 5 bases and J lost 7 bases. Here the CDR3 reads CASSPQYGEAGVGTQYF. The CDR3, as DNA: TGTGCCAGCAGCCCTCAATATGGGGAAGCGGGGGTCGGGACCCAGTACTTC.

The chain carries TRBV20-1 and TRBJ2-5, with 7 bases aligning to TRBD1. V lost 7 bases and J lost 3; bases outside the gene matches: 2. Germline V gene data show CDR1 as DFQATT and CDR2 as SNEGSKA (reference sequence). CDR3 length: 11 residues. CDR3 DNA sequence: TGCAGTGTTGACAGGGAAGAGACCCAGTACTTC. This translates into CSVDREETQYF.

The CDR3 region has the DNA TGCGCCAGCAGCCGGGGGGATAGCACTGAAGCTTTCTTT. Protein product: CASSRGDSTEAFF. The rearrangement links TRBV5-1 to TRBJ1-1; possibly TRBD1 for D (5 bases). Germline CDR1 is SGHRS and CDR2 is YFSETQ. V was clipped by 4 bases and J by 4 bases, with 11 bases between them. There are 13 residues in the CDR3.

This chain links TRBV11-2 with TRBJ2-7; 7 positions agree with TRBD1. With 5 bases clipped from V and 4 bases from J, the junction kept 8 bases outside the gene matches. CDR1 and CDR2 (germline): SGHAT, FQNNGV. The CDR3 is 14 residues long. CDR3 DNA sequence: TGTGCCAGCAGCACAGACAGGGCCGCATACGAGCAGTACTTC. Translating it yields CASSTDRAAYEQYF.

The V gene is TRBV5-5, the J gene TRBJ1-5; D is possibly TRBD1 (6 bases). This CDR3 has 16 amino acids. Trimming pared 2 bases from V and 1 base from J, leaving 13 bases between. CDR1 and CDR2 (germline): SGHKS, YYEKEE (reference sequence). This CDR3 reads CASSLEAGTSNQPQHF. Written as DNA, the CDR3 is TGTGCCAGCAGCTTAGAGGCCGGGACAAGCAATCAGCCCCAGCATTTT.

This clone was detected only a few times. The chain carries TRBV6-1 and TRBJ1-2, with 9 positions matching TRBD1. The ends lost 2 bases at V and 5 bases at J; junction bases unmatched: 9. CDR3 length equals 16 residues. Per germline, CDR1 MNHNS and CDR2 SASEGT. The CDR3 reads CASSEKWGTGPYGYTF. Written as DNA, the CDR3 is TGTGCCAGCAGTGAAAAATGGGGGACAGGGCCGTATGGCTACACCTTC.

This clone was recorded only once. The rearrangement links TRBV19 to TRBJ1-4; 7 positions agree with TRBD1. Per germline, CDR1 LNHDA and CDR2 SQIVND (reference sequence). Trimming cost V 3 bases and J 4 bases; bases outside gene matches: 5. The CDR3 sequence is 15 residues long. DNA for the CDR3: TGTGCCAGTAGTATCCGGGGACAGATTAATGAAAAACTGTTTTTT. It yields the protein CASSIRGQINEKLFF. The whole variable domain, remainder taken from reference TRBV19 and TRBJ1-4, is DGGITQSPKYLFRKEGQNVTLSCEQNLNHDAMYWYRQDPGQGLRLIYYSQIVNDFQKGDIAEGYSVSREKKESFPLTVTSAQKNPTAFYLCASSIRGQINEKLFFGSGTQLSVL.

The DNA for the CDR3 is TGTGCCAGCAGCCCAACCCGGGCGGCGGGCTCCTACAATGAGCAGTTCTTC. Its protein product is CASSPTRAAGSYNEQFF. The chain carries TRBV13 and TRBJ2-1; a weak D match, TRBD2 (5 bases). Trimming stripped 5 bases from V and 0 bases from J, with 17 bases between. CDR1 PRHDT and CDR2 FYEKMQ come from the germline V gene (reference sequence). The CDR3 has 17 amino acids.

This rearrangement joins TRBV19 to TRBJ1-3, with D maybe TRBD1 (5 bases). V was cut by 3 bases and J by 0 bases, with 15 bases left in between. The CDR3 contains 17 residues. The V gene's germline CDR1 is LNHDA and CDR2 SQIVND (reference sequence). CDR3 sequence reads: CASSIRGTESSGNTIYF. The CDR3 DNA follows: TGTGCCAGTAGTATCCGTGGGACTGAGAGCTCTGGAAACACCATATATTTT.

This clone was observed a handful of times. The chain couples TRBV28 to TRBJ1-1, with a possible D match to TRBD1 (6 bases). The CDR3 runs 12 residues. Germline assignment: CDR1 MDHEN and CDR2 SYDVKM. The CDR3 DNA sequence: TGTTCACCCTGGGGGCGCGACACTGAAGCTTTCTTT. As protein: CSPWGRDTEAFF.

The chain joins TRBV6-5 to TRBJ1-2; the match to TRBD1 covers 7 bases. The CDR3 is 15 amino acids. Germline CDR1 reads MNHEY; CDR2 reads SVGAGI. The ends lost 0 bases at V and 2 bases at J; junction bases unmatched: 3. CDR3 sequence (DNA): TGTGCCAGCAGTTACTCGGACAGGACCAACTATGGCTACACCTTC. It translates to CASSYSDRTNYGYTF.

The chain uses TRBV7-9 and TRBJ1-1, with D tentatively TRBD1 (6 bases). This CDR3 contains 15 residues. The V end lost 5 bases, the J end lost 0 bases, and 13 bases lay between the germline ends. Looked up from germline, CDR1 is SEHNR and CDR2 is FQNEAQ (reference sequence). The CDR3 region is CASSQGAGVNTEAFF. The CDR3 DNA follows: TGTGCCAGCAGCCAAGGAGCAGGGGTGAACACTGAAGCTTTCTTT.

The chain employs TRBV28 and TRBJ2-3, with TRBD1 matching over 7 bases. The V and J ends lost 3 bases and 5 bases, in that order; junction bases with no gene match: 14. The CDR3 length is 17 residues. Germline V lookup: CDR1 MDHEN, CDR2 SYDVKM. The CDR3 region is CASSFLQQGLAVDTQYF. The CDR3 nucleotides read TGTGCCAGCAGTTTCCTCCAACAGGGGTTAGCAGTAGATACGCAGTATTTT.